Sequencing of this T cell receptor (beta chain) was carried out in a study of chemoradiotherapy in HPV16-positive cancers. Across the study: Candidate HPV-specific T-cell clones and common TCR motifs came from functional assays in two HPV16-positive patients.

The protocol was immunoSEQ multiplex PCR, while the TCRdb copy is restricted to in-frame clones and leaves out a portion. The table has approximately 12,000 clones, less than 90% seen once; the top ten hold approximately 2.8%. Samples were taken several times over chemoradiotherapy. With regard to this clone: Its target is unknown.

Study results and caveats: Candidate HPV-specific clones and E7-related TCR motifs grew in tumor during treatment. For HPV16-positive patients, expanding HPV-responsive T cells associated with longer recurrence-free survival.

The germline gives CDR1 MNHEY, CDR2 SMNVEV (reference sequence). The CDR3 is 13 amino acids. V was cut by 6 bases and J by 4 bases, with 13 bases left in between. The V gene is TRBV27, the J gene TRBJ2-7, with D perhaps matching TRBD1 or TRBD2 (5 bases each). Source: blood, taken from a patient who underwent chemoradiotherapy. This TCR was sampled from a human donor with HPV-associated anogenital cancer. In nucleotides, the CDR3 is TGTGCCAGCAGAAAGGGACCGTCTTACGAGCAGTACTTC. Translation gives CASRKGPSYEQYF.